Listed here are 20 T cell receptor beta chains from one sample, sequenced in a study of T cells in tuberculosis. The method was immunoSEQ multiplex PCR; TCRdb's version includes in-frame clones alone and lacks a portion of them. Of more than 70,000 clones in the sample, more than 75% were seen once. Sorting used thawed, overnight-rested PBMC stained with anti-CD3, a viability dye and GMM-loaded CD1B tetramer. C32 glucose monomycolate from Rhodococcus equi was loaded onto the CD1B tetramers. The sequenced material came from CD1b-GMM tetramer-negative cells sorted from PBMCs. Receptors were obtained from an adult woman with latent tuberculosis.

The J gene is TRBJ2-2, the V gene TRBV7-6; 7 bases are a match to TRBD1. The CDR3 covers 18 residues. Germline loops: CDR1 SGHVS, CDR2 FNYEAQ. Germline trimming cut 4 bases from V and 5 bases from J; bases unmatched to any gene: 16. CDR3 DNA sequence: TGTGCCAGCAGCTATGACAGGGACGTCTTCATGAGAACCGGGGAGCTGTTTTTT. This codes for CASSYDRDVFMRTGELFF.

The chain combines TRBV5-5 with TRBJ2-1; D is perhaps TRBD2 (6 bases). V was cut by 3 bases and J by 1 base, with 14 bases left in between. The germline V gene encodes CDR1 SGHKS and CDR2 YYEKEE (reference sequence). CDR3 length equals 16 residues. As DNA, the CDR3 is TGTGCCAGCAGCTCGGCGGGACGCCTGTCCTACAATGAGCAGTTCTTC. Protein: CASSSAGRLSYNEQFF.

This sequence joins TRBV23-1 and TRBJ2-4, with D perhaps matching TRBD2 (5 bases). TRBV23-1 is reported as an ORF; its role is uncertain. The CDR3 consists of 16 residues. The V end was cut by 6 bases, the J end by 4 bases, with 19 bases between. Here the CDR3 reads CASREDGVIRKNIQYF. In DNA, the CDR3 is TGCGCCAGCAGAGAAGACGGGGTCATCCGAAAAAACATTCAGTACTTC.

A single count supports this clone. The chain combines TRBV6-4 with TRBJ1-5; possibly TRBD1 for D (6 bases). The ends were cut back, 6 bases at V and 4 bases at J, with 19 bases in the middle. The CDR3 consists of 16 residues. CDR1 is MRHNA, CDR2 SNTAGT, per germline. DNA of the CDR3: TGTGCCAGCAGACCGAAATTCAGGGGAGGGAATCAGCCCCAGCATTTT. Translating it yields CASRPKFRGGNQPQHF.

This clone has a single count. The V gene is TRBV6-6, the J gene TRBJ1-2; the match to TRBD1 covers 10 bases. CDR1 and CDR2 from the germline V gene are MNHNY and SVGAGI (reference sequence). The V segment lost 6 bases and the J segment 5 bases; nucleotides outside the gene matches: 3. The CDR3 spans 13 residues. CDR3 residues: CASSRGQGYGYTF. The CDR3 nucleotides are TGTGCCAGCAGCCGGGGACAGGGGTATGGCTACACCTTC.

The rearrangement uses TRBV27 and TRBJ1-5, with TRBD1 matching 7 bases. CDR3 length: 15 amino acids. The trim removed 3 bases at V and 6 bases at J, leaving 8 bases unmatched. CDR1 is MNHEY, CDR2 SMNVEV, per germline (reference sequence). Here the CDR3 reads CASSFRQGERQPQHF. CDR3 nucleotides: TGTGCCAGCAGTTTCAGACAGGGAGAACGTCAGCCCCAGCATTTT.

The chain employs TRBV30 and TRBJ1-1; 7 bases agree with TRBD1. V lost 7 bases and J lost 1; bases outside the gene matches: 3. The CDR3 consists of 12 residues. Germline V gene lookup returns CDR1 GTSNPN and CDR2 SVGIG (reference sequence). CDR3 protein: CASRQGNTEAFF. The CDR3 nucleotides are TGTGCCTCCCGACAGGGGAACACTGAAGCTTTCTTT.

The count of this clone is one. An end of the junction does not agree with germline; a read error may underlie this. The CDR3 sequence is CASSLSRLTEAFF. The CDR3 nucleotides read TGTGCTAGCAGCTTATCGCGGTTAACTGAAGCTTTCTTT. The chain couples TRBV7-7 to TRBJ1-1; no clear D gene. This CDR3 is built from 13 residues. Germline lookup yields CDR1 SSHAT and CDR2 FNYEAQ (reference sequence).

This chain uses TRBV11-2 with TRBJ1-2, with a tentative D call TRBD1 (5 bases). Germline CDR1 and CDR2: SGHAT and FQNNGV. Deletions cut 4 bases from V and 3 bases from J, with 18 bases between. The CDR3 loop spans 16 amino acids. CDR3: CASSYSGGTSYYGYTF. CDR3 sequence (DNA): TGTGCCAGCAGCTATTCGGGGGGAACCTCCTACTATGGCTACACCTTC.

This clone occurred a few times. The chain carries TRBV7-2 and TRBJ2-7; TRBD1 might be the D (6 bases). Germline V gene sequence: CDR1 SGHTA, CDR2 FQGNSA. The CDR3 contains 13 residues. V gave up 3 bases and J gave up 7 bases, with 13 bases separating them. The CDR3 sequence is CASSFTGSGEQYF. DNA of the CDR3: TGTGCCAGCAGCTTTACAGGGTCGGGGGAGCAGTACTTC.

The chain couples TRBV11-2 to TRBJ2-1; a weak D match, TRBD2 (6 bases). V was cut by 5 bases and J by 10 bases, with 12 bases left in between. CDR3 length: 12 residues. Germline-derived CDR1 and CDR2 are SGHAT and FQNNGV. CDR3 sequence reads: CASSTGGLEQFF. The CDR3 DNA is TGTGCCAGCAGCACCGGGGGTTTGGAGCAGTTCTTC.

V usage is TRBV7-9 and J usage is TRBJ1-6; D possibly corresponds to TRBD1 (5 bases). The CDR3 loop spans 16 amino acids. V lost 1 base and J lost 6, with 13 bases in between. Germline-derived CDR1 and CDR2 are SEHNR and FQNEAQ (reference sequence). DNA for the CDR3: TGTGCCAGCAGCTTAGAAATGGGAAGGGGTAATTCACCCCTCCACTTT. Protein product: CASSLEMGRGNSPLHF.

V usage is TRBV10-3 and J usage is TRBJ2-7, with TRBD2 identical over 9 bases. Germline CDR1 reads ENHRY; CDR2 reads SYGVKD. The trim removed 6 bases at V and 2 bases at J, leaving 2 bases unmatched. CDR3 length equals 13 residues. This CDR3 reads CAIRGGGAYEQYF. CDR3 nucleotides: TGTGCCATCAGGGGCGGGGGGGCCTACGAGCAGTACTTC.

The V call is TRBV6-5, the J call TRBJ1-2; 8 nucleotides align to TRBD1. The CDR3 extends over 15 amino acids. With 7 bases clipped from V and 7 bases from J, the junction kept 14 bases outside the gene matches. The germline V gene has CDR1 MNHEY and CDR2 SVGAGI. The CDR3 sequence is CASTITQGASAGYTF. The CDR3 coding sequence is TGTGCCAGCACTATAACCCAGGGGGCTTCCGCTGGCTACACCTTC.

Here the CDR3 reads CASTHKSGANVLTF. In nucleotides, the CDR3 is TGTGCCAGCACCCACAAGTCTGGGGCCAACGTCCTGACTTTC. The chain links TRBV6-1 to TRBJ2-6, with D hard to call. This CDR3 region has 14 residues. Trimming removed 7 bases at V and 1 base at J, with 8 bases between. CDR1 MNHNS and CDR2 SASEGT come from the germline V gene.

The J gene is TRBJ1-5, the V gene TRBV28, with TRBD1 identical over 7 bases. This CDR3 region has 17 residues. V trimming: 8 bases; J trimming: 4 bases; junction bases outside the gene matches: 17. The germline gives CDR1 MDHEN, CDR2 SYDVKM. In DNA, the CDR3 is TGTGCCAGCGGATTTCAGGGTGGGCAGGGGGGAAATCAGCCCCAGCATTTT. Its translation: CASGFQGGQGGNQPQHF.

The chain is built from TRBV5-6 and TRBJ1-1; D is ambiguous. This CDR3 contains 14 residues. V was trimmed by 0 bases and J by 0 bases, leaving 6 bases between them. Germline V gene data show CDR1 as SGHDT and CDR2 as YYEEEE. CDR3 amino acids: CASSLDRVNTEAFF. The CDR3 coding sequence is TGTGCCAGCAGCTTGGATCGGGTGAACACTGAAGCTTTCTTT.

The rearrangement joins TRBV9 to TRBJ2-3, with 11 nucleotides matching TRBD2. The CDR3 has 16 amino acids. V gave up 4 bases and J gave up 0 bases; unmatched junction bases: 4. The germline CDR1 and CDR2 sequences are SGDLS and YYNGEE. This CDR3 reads CASSLGLAESTDTQYF. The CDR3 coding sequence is TGTGCCAGCAGCCTGGGACTAGCGGAGAGCACAGATACGCAGTATTTT.

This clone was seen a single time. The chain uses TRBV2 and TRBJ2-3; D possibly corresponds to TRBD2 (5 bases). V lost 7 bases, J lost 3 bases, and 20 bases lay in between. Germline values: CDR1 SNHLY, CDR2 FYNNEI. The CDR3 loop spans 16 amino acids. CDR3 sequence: CASMAELGRGTDTQYF. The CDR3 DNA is TGTGCCAGCATGGCCGAACTAGGAAGAGGGACAGATACGCAGTATTTT.

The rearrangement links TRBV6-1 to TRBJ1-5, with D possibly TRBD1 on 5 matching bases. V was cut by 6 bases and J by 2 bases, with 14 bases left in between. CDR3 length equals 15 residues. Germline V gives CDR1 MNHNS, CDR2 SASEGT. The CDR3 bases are TGTGCCAGCAGCATTGGGGGGGTGCGCAATCAGCCCCAGCATTTT. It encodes CASSIGGVRNQPQHF.